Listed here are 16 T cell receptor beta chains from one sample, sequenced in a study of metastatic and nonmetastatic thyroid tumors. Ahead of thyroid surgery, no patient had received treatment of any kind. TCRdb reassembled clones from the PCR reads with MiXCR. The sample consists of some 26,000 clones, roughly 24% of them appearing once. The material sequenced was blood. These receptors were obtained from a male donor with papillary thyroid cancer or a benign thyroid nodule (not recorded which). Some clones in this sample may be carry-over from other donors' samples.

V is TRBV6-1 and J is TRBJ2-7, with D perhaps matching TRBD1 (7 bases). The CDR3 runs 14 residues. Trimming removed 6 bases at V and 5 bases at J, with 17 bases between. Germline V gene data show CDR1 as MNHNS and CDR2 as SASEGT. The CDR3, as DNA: TGTGCCAGCAGAGACAGGGCCGGGAGCCACGAGCAGTACTTC. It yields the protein CASRDRAGSHEQYF.

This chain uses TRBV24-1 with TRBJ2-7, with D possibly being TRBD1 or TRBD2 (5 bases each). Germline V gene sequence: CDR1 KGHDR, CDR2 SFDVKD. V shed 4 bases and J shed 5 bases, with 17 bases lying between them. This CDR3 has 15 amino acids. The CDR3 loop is CATSEPGTASNEQYF. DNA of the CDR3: TGTGCCACCAGTGAGCCCGGGACGGCTTCCAACGAGCAGTACTTC.

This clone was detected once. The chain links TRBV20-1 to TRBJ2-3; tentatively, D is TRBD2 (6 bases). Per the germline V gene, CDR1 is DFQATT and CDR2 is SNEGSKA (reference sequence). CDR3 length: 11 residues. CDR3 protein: CRSGFTDTQYF. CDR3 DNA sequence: TGCAGGAGCGGGTTCACAGATACGCAGTATTTT.

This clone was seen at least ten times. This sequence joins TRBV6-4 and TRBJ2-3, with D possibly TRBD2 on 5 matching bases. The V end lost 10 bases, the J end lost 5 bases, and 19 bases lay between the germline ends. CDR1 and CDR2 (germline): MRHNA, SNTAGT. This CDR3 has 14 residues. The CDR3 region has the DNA TGTGCCAAGGGCCCTTGCGGGCTGGAAGATACGCAGTATTTT. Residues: CAKGPCGLEDTQYF.

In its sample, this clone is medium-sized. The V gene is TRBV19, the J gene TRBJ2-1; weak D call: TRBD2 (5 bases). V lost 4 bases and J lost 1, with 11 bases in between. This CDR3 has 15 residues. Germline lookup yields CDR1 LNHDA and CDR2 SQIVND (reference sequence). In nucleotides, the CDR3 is TGTGCCAGTAGTAGATCGGGGAGATCCTACAATGAGCAGTTCTTC. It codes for CASSRSGRSYNEQFF.

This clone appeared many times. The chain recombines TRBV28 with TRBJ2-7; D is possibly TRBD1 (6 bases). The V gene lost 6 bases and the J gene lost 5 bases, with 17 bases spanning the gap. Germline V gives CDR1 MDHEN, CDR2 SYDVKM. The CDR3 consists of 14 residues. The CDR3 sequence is CASRPPLGGNEQYF. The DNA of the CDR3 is TGTGCCAGCAGACCTCCCCTAGGGGGAAACGAGCAGTACTTC.

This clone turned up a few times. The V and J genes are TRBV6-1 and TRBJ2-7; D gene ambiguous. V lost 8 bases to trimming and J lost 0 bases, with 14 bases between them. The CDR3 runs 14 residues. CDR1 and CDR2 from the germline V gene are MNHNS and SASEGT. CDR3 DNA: TGTGCCAGCCTATCGGACGGCCTCTCCTACGAGCAGTACTTC. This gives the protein CASLSDGLSYEQYF.

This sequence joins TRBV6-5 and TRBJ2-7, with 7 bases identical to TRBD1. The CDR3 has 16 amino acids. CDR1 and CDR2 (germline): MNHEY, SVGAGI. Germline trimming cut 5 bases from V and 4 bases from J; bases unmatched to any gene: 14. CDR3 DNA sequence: TGTGCCAGCAGTCCGAGACGGCCAGGGGGTATTTACGAGCAGTACTTC. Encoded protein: CASSPRRPGGIYEQYF.

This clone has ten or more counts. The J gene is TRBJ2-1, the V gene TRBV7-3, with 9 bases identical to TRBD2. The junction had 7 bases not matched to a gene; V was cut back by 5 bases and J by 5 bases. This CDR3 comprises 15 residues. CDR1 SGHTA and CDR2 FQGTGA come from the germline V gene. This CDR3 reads CASSPRAGGNNEQFF. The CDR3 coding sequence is TGTGCCAGCAGCCCGCGAGCGGGAGGCAACAATGAGCAGTTCTTC.

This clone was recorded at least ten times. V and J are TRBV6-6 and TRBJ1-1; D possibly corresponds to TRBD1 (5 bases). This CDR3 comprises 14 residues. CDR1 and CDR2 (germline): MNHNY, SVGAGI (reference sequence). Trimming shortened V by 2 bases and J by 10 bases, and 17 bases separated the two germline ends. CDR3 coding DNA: TGTGCCAGCAGTTACGACCGGGACGGAGGGTTAGCTTTCTTT. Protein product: CASSYDRDGGLAFF.

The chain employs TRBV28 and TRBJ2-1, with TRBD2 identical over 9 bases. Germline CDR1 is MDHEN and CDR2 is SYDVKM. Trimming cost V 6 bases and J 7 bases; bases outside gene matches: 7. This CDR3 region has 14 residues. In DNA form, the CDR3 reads TGTGCCAGCAGATTAGCGGGAGTGTGTAATGAGCAGTTCTTC. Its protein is CASRLAGVCNEQFF.

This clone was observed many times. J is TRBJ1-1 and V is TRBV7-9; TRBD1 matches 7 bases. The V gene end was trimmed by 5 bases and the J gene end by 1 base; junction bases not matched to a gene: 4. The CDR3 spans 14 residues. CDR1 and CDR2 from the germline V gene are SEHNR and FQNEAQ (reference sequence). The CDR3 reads CASSHQGENTEAFF. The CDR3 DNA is TGTGCCAGCAGCCATCAGGGGGAGAACACTGAAGCTTTCTTT.

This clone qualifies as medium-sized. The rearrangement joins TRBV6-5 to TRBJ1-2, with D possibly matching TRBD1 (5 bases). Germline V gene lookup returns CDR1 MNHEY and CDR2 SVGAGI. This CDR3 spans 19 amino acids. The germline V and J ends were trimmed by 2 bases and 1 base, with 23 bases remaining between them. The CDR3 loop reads CASSYPNRTRGSVNYGYTF. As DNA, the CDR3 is TGTGCCAGCAGTTACCCCAACAGGACTCGGGGCTCAGTTAACTATGGCTACACCTTC.

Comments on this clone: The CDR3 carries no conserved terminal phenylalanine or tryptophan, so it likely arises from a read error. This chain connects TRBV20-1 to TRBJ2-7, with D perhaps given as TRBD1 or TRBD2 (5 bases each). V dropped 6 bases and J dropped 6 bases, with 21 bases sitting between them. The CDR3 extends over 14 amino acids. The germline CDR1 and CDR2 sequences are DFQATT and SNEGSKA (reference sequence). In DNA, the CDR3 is TGCAGTGCATCCACCGGGACCGCGCCGGTCGAGCAGTACTTG. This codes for CSASTGTAPVEQYL.

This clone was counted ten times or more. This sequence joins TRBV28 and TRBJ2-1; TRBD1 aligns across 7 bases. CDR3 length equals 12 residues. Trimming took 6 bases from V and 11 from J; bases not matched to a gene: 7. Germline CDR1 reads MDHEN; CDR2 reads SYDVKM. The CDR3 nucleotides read TGTGCCAGCAGCACGGACAGGAGCAAGCAGTTCTTC. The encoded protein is CASSTDRSKQFF.

CDR3 in DNA: TGTGCCAGCACTACGCTAGACGAAGAGACCCAGTACTTC. Translation: CASTTLDEETQYF. The J gene is TRBJ2-5, the V gene TRBV27; D unclear. CDR1 is MNHEY, CDR2 SMNVEV, per germline (reference sequence). This CDR3 has 13 amino acids. The V gene lost 7 bases and the J gene lost 3 bases, with 12 bases spanning the gap.